A selection of T cell receptor beta chains follows, all from one sample in a study of early T cells in non-severe SARS-CoV-2 infection. From the 5' RACE reads, TCRdb called clonotypes with MiXCR, one entry per CDR3 protein. The data show 75,000 or so distinct CDR3 sequences, with 11% to 15% seen just once and roughly 9.8% held by the top ten. Specimen: whole blood. Source of these receptors: an adult who was a healthcare worker with PCR-confirmed SARS-CoV-2 infection or an uninfected control (not recorded which). CDR3s include the opening cysteine and the closing phenylalanine or tryptophan. D genes are given only for firm matches. Expanded clones are given a class, and other clones once, few, many or no size at all.

cdr3_nt cdr3_aa v_call clone_size j_call d_call
TGTGCCAGCGCACCGGGACAGGGTGACTCAGATACGCAGTATTTT CASAPGQGDSDTQYF TRBV6-2/TRBV6-3 few TRBJ2-3 TRBD1
TGTGCCAGCAGCGATTGGGTTACTACTGGGGCCAACGTCCTGACTTTC CASSDWVTTGANVLTF TRBV11-2 NA TRBJ2-6 NA
TGCAGCGCCGGGACTAGCGCCTTCACCGGGGAGCTGTTTTTT CSAGTSAFTGELFF TRBV29-1 NA TRBJ2-2 TRBD2
TGTGCCAGCAGCTTAGTCGTGGGGCGTCTGAGAGAGACCCAGTACTTC CASSLVVGRLRETQYF TRBV7-9 few TRBJ2-5 NA
TGTGCCAGCACCTCCCCCGGAAGGAGGTCTGGAAACACCATATATTTT CASTSPGRRSGNTIYF TRBV12-3/TRBV12-4 few TRBJ1-3 NA
TGTGCCAGCAGTTTAGCGGGGGTAGAAGAGACCCAGTACTTC CASSLAGVEETQYF TRBV12-3/TRBV12-4 many TRBJ2-5 NA
TGTGTCAGCAGCTGGGGCCTGCGCGGTAACACCGGGGAGCTGTTTTTT CVSSWGLRGNTGELFF TRBV11-3 few TRBJ2-2 NA
TGTGCCAGCAGACCCGACAGGTTCCAAGAGACCCAGTACTTC CASRPDRFQETQYF TRBV3-1 NA TRBJ2-5 NA
TGTGCCTGGAGTTCCCTCGGACAGGGCCACGAGCAGTACTTC CAWSSLGQGHEQYF TRBV30 NA TRBJ2-7 TRBD1
TGTGCCAGCTCACCCGGAGGCGCAGCCGAGAACACTGAAGCTTTCTTT CASSPGGAAENTEAFF TRBV18 many TRBJ1-1 NA
TGCAGCGTTGAAAGAGGGTTCTATGGCTACACCTTC CSVERGFYGYTF TRBV29-1 few TRBJ1-2 NA
TGTGCCAGCAGCCCCATCGGGGGGGGCTACTACAATGAGCAGTTCTTC CASSPIGGGYYNEQFF TRBV9 many TRBJ2-1 TRBD2
TGCAGTGCTAGGTCAGAGATCGACTCCTACGAGCAGTACTTC CSARSEIDSYEQYF TRBV20-1 NA TRBJ2-7 NA
TGTGCCAGCAGCTTACCCGGGGAGCTGTTTTTT CASSLPGELFF TRBV7-6 many TRBJ2-2 NA
TGCGCCAGCAGCCAAGGGGGGAGCGCCTCCTACAATGAGCAGTTCTTC CASSQGGSASYNEQFF TRBV4-1 few TRBJ2-1 NA
TGTGCCAGCAACTTCCAACAGGGGATATCTGAAGCTTTCTTT CASNFQQGISEAFF TRBV5-5 NA TRBJ1-1 TRBD1
TGCAGTGCTAGCGGGACTTCCTACAAGCAGTACTTC CSASGTSYKQYF TRBV20-1 NA TRBJ2-7 NA
TGTGCCAGCAGCTTGGAAGTTTACACTGAAGCTTTCTTT CASSLEVYTEAFF TRBV5-5 NA TRBJ1-1 NA
TGTGCCAGCAGTGAGACCCCGGACACTTACACTGAAGCTTTCTTT CASSETPDTYTEAFF TRBV6-1 few TRBJ1-1 NA
TGTGCCAGCAGTGAACGGGTATCCTCTGGGTCAAATGAGCAGTTCTTC CASSERVSSGSNEQFF TRBV6-4 many TRBJ2-1 NA
TGCGCCAGCAGCAACGGAGGTAGGAGGGTTAACACTGAAGCTTTCTTT CASSNGGRRVNTEAFF TRBV5-1 few TRBJ1-1 NA
TGTGCCAGCAGCGTAGTAGGGAACGAGCAGTACTTC CASSVVGNEQYF TRBV9 NA TRBJ2-7 NA
TGCAGCGTTGGTCAGGCGAACACCGGGGAGCTGTTTTTT CSVGQANTGELFF TRBV29-1 few TRBJ2-2 NA
TGTGCCAGCAGCCAAGGTAGGGGCAATGAGCAGTTCTTC CASSQGRGNEQFF TRBV3-1 few TRBJ2-1 NA
TGTGCCAGCTCACCACAGATACAGAGCACAGATACGCAGTATTTT CASSPQIQSTDTQYF TRBV18 few TRBJ2-3 NA
TGCGCCAGCAGCTTGGACCTAGGGGGATCACCCCTCCACTTT CASSLDLGGSPLHF TRBV5-1 few TRBJ1-6 NA
TGTGCCAGCAGCGGGAGCGGTGGGGCAGATACGCAGTATTTT CASSGSGGADTQYF TRBV11-2 many TRBJ2-3 NA
TGTGCCAGCAGCCAGACAGATAATTCACCCCTCCACTTT CASSQTDNSPLHF TRBV3-1 few TRBJ1-6 NA
TGCAGCGTTGGGCTGGGAGAGACCCAGTACTTC CSVGLGETQYF TRBV29-1 many TRBJ2-5 NA
TGCAGTGCGACCCGACAGGGGGGTTTCCACGAGCAGTACTTC CSATRQGGFHEQYF TRBV20-1 NA TRBJ2-7 TRBD1
TGTGCCAGCAGTTACCCCGGAAGTGCCTATAATTCACCCCTCCACTTT CASSYPGSAYNSPLHF TRBV6-6 NA TRBJ1-6 NA
TGTGCCACTAAGGCAGGGGGTTTGAAGGCCGGGGAGCTGTTTTTT CATKAGGLKAGELFF TRBV7-9 NA TRBJ2-2 TRBD1
TGTGCCAGCAGGCCCCTAGCGGGGAGCTACGAGCAGTACTTC CASRPLAGSYEQYF TRBV6-1 NA TRBJ2-7 TRBD2
TGTGCCAGCAGCGTAGAACGGGATTTCAATGTACATGAGCAGTTCTTC CASSVERDFNVHEQFF TRBV9 NA TRBJ2-1 NA
TGTGCCAGCAGCTTAGTAAAGGAAGAGGGCACAGATACGCAGTATTTT CASSLVKEEGTDTQYF TRBV7-9 NA TRBJ2-3 NA
TGTGCCAGCAGTTCGAGAAGAGGAACCTATAATTCACCCCTCCACTTT CASSSRRGTYNSPLHF TRBV3-1 NA TRBJ1-6 NA
TGCGCCAGCAGCTTGGATGACAGGGTTACCGGGGAGCTGTTTTTT CASSLDDRVTGELFF TRBV5-1 NA TRBJ2-2 TRBD1
TGTGCCAGCAGCGCCAATTTTTTACAGGGCGCGAACACTGAAGCTTTCTTT CASSANFLQGANTEAFF TRBV2 many TRBJ1-1 NA
TGTGCCAGCCAAGGGACAGGGGTCTACCAAGAGACCCAGTACTTC CASQGTGVYQETQYF TRBV6-5 many TRBJ2-5 TRBD1
TGTGCCAGCAGTCGTAATTGGGACTATGGCTACACCTTC CASSRNWDYGYTF TRBV7-2 NA TRBJ1-2 NA
TGCAGCACAGGTGACCCCCGCGGGGTAGGGAACTACGAGCAGTACTTC CSTGDPRGVGNYEQYF TRBV29-1 NA TRBJ2-7 NA
TGCAGCGTTCAGGGACACAACTATGGCTACACCTTC CSVQGHNYGYTF TRBV29-1 many TRBJ1-2 NA
TGTGCCAGCATGGAGGGAACCCGTTGGCCCCTCCACTTT CASMEGTRWPLHF TRBV27 NA TRBJ1-6 NA